This T cell receptor beta chain was found in a study of cytotoxic CD8 clonotypes in ibrutinib-treated CLL. TCR beta libraries used about 2 micrograms of genomic DNA from cryopreserved PBMCs. Depth targeted 1 in 200,000 to 1 in 1 million T cells, averaging around 10x coverage per clonotype. Sequencing used immunoSEQ multiplex PCR; TCRdb keeps in-frame clones, though not all of them. The repertoire has about 300,000 clones, roughly four fifths of them found once; the top ten carry about 5.8%. A word on this clone: Its antigen is currently unknown.

General study points: Stable or contracted on treatment, public clonotypes were also uncommon.

The TCR originated in a human donor with chronic lymphocytic leukemia. The material was PBMCs, obtained at disease progression, from a patient treated with ibrutinib.

This CDR3 is CASSHKGTGDHYEQYF. Here the CDR3 DNA reads TGCGCCAGCAGCCATAAGGGTACGGGCGACCACTACGAGCAGTACTTC. The chain carries TRBV4-1 and TRBJ2-7; no clear D. This CDR3 spans 16 amino acids. V gave up 3 bases and J gave up 3 bases, with 18 bases separating them. From germline, CDR1 is MGHRA and CDR2 YSYEKL.